This T cell receptor beta chain was observed in a study of tumor-infiltrating lymphocytes in primary liver carcinoma. The wider study: Men as well as women, aged 30 to 69 years, made up the patients. Whole-study results and caveats: The study found a significantly higher top-250-clone fraction in tumors than in blood (p = 0.039). Whereas tumor region pairs overlapped more, tumor-adjacent and tumor-blood pairs overlapped less.

cDNA specific to TCR beta was made from around 530 ng of total RNA, with a constant-region primer employed for priming. The TCR beta library was amplified through three nested multiplex PCR rounds in a modified ARM-PCR procedure. Amplification in the first two PCR rounds was performed using TRBV1-TRBV30 forward primers and a C-beta reverse primer for 10 cycles each. MiXCR, run by TCRdb on the multiplex PCR reads, gives a single entry per CDR3 protein. The table records tens of thousands of distinct CDR3 sequences, 69% of them present only once. Co-extracting RNA and DNA was done with about 20-34 mg of unsorted bulk tissue as input. Subjects presented with primary liver carcinoma managed by surgical resection. This clonotype appeared many times. The antigen is undetermined. The CDR3 runs 16 residues. V lost 5 bases, J lost 1 base, and 7 bases stayed unmatched. The germline V gene encodes CDR1 SGHAT and CDR2 FQNNGV.

The rearrangement uses TRBV11-2 and TRBJ2-2, with TRBD2 matching over 7 bases. Sequenced material: tumor-adjacent normal liver tissue. The sequence was collected from a man in his forties with primary liver carcinoma and hepatitis B virus infection. The CDR3 protein is CASSRAGKQNTGELFF. The DNA for the CDR3 is TGTGCCAGCAGCCGAGCGGGGAAACAGAACACCGGGGAGCTGTTTTTT.